A single sample is the source of the 32 T cell receptor beta chains below, sequenced in a study of T cell responses to AZD1222 COVID-19 vaccine (dated by TCRdb to about 2021). The library relied on the immunoSEQ multiplex PCR assay. In its TCRdb copy, this immuneACCESS table keeps in-frame sequences only and misses some clones. Where compared with another copy, unresolved V genes explain less than half of these, and the others have no known cause. For this sample there are some 140,000 clones; over 75% appear just once. The top ten constitute 4.5% to 7% of the sample. The sample's time point label is to be understood as: about 28 days (+/-7) after the second vaccine dose. Material: peripheral blood, obtained 28 days after the second AZD1222 dose. These receptors all stem from an adult who received the AZD1222 COVID-19 vaccine.

This chain links TRBV11-2 with TRBJ1-6; no firm D call. CDR1 is SGHAT and CDR2 is FQNNGV in the germline V gene. The ends were cut back, 4 bases at V and 3 bases at J, with 10 bases in the middle. The length of the CDR3 is 15 residues. As DNA, the CDR3 is TGTGCCAGCAGCTCCCCACGGAACTATAATTCACCCCTCCACTTT. Encoded protein: CASSSPRNYNSPLHF. The full variable domain, completed using reference TRBV11-2 and TRBJ1-6, is EAGVAQSPRYKIIEKRQSVAFWCNPISGHATLYWYQQILGQGPKLLIQFQNNGVVDDSQLPKDRFSAERLKGVDSTLKIQPAKLEDSAVYLCASSSPRNYNSPLHFGNGTRLTVT.

The chain has TRBV2 and TRBJ2-2; 7 nucleotides align to TRBD2. The CDR3 consists of 15 residues. Germline lookup yields CDR1 SNHLY and CDR2 FYNNEI. After removal of 8 bases from V and 0 bases from J, the junction contained 6 bases not matched to a gene. The CDR3 spells CASADLAANTGELFF. The CDR3 DNA follows: TGTGCCAGCGCCGACCTAGCGGCGAACACCGGGGAGCTGTTTTTT.

The chain recombines TRBV19 with TRBJ1-5, with D hard to call. The CDR3 has 15 amino acids. Germline CDR1 is LNHDA and CDR2 is SQIVND (reference sequence). Trimming stripped 6 bases from V and 3 bases from J, with 15 bases between. The CDR3 nucleotides are TGTGCCAGTAGACCCCAGAAGATCCTCAATCAGCCCCAGCATTTT. Encoded protein: CASRPQKILNQPQHF.

This sequence joins TRBV2 and TRBJ1-2; D unresolved. The ends were cut back, 6 bases at V and 8 bases at J, with 13 bases in the middle. CDR3 length equals 12 residues. Per germline, CDR1 SNHLY and CDR2 FYNNEI. The CDR3 loop reads CASREQYGGYTF. CDR3 in DNA: TGTGCCAGCAGAGAACAGTATGGGGGCTACACCTTC.

The chain carries TRBV19 and TRBJ1-6; 9 positions match TRBD1. This CDR3 has 15 residues. V was clipped by 0 bases and J by 15 bases; unmatched bases: 9. Germline CDR1 reads LNHDA; CDR2 reads SQIVND (reference sequence). CDR3 in amino acids: CASSIDGTGNFILHF. Here the CDR3 DNA reads TGTGCCAGTAGTATAGATGGGACAGGGAATTTTATCCTCCACTTT.

The chain is built from TRBV7-2 and TRBJ1-2; possible D gene TRBD1, 5 bases. The CDR3 is 13 amino acids. The V and J ends lost 3 bases and 3 bases respectively, with 8 bases between them. CDR1 is SGHTA, CDR2 FQGNSA, per germline. The CDR3 coding sequence is TGTGCCAGCAGCTTCTGGGGCGACTATGGCTACACCTTC. It yields the protein CASSFWGDYGYTF.

J is TRBJ2-3 and V is TRBV10-2; 8 nucleotides line up with TRBD2. Unmatched junction bases numbered 5, after V lost 0 bases and J lost 0 bases. Germline CDR1 WSHSY, CDR2 SAAADI. The CDR3 is made up of 17 amino acids. CDR3 loop: CASSESVAGSSTDTQYF. CDR3 nucleotides: TGCGCCAGCAGTGAGTCGGTAGCGGGATCGAGCACAGATACGCAGTATTTT.

The rearrangement uses TRBV5-1 and TRBJ1-2; 10 bases align to TRBD1. Germline assignment: CDR1 SGHRS and CDR2 YFSETQ. V shed 4 bases, J shed 5 bases, and the junction held 11 bases outside the gene matches. This CDR3 region has 16 residues. The CDR3 spells CASSPTGGLLDYGYTF. The CDR3 nucleotides are TGCGCCAGCAGCCCGACAGGGGGCCTTTTAGATTATGGCTACACCTTC. Full variable domain (remainder filled in from reference TRBV5-1 and TRBJ1-2): KAGVTQTPRYLIKTRGQQVTLSCSPISGHRSVSWYQQTPGQGLQFLFEYFSETQRNKGNFPGRFSGRQFSNSRSEMNVSTLELGDSALYLCASSPTGGLLDYGYTFGSGTRLTVV.

This chain joins TRBV18 and TRBJ1-1; D is possibly TRBD1 (5 bases). The CDR3 contains 19 residues. V was clipped by 0 bases and J by 9 bases, with 29 bases between them. Germline V gene lookup returns CDR1 KGHSH and CDR2 LQKENI. The DNA of the CDR3 is TGTGCCAGCTCACCACCGGGCGGCAGGGAGGTGAAGGACTCCTATCAAGCTTTCTTT. Residues: CASSPPGGREVKDSYQAFF. Drawing the rest from reference TRBV18 and TRBJ1-1, the complete variable domain is NAGVMQNPRHLVRRRGQEARLRCSPMKGHSHVYWYRQLPEEGLKFMVYLQKENIIDESGMPKERFSAEFPKEGPSILRIQQVVRGDSAAYFCASSPPGGREVKDSYQAFFGQGTRLTVV.

V gene TRBV30 combines with J gene TRBJ1-2; D remains unclear. Trimming took off 6 bases at V and 0 bases at J, with 5 bases between the two ends. Germline V gives CDR1 GTSNPN, CDR2 SVGIG (reference sequence). The CDR3 totals 11 residues. CDR3 bases: TGTGCCTGTCAGCCTAACTATGGCTACACCTTC. It is translated as CACQPNYGYTF.

The chain is built from TRBV11-2 and TRBJ1-3; 7 bases match TRBD1. Per germline, CDR1 SGHAT and CDR2 FQNNGV. The CDR3 spans 17 residues. After removal of 1 base from V and 0 bases from J, the junction contained 6 bases not matched to a gene. The CDR3 DNA follows: TGTGCCAGCAGCTTAGGGGGGACAGCAAGCTCTGGAAACACCATATATTTT. Protein product: CASSLGGTASSGNTIYF.

This clone was picked up a small number of times. The rearrangement links TRBV18 to TRBJ2-7; tentative D call: TRBD1 (6 bases). This CDR3 is 11 amino acids long. Between the trimmed V and J ends, which lost 6 bases and 6 bases, there was a span of 9 bases. The germline V gene has CDR1 KGHSH and CDR2 LQKENI. The CDR3 nucleotides are TGTGCCAGCTCTACAGGGTCCGAGCAGTACTTC. This gives the protein CASSTGSEQYF.

A note on this clone: One end of the junction is discordant with germline, which a read error may explain. The rearrangement uses TRBV6-5 and TRBJ1-6, with D possibly matching TRBD1 (5 bases). This CDR3 spans 15 amino acids. CDR1 is MNHEY and CDR2 is SVGAGI in the germline V gene. CDR3 nucleotide sequence: TGTGCCAGCAGTAACTCCGGGACGATAGCTTCACCCCTCCACTTT. Translating gives CASSNSGTIASPLHF.

This chain links TRBV19 with TRBJ2-1; weak D call: TRBD1 (7 bases). There are 13 residues in the CDR3. Germline lookup yields CDR1 LNHDA and CDR2 SQIVND (reference sequence). V dropped 4 bases and J dropped 8 bases, with 12 bases sitting between them. CDR3 in amino acids: CASSRGRGDEQFF. CDR3 coding DNA: TGTGCCAGTAGTAGAGGCAGGGGGGATGAGCAGTTCTTC.

The chain joins TRBV7-2 to TRBJ2-1, with D unclear. This CDR3 is 12 amino acids long. The ends were cut back, 5 bases at V and 9 bases at J, with 11 bases in the middle. Germline CDR1 reads SGHTA; CDR2 reads FQGNSA. CDR3 amino acids: CASSLLLPEQFF. The CDR3 bases are TGTGCCAGCAGCCTACTCCTTCCTGAGCAGTTCTTC.

This chain connects TRBV29-1 to TRBJ2-1, with 8 bases that match TRBD2. Germline CDR1 reads SQVTM; CDR2 reads ANQGSEA. V lost 1 base to trimming and J lost 4 bases; unmatched junction nucleotides: 6. The CDR3 runs 15 residues. The CDR3 region is CSVEGLREAYNEQFF. The CDR3, as DNA: TGCAGCGTTGAAGGCTTGCGGGAGGCGTACAATGAGCAGTTCTTC.

This sequence joins TRBV27 and TRBJ2-7; no clear D. The germline V gene has CDR1 MNHEY and CDR2 SMNVEV (reference sequence). The CDR3 contains 13 residues. The germline V and J ends were trimmed by 5 bases and 0 bases, with 8 bases remaining between them. The CDR3 sequence: CASSRANSYEQYF. The CDR3 DNA is TGTGCCAGCAGTCGCGCGAACTCCTACGAGCAGTACTTC.

The rearrangement joins TRBV7-9 to TRBJ2-1; 7 bases align to TRBD1. The germline CDR1 and CDR2 sequences are SEHNR and FQNEAQ (reference sequence). Trimming took 5 bases from V and 8 from J; bases not matched to a gene: 9. The CDR3 spans 14 residues. Here the CDR3 reads CASSTREGGDEQFF. The CDR3 coding sequence is TGTGCCAGCAGCACCCGGGAAGGGGGCGATGAGCAGTTCTTC.

The chain has TRBV5-8 and TRBJ2-1, with D tentatively TRBD1 (6 bases). Trimming stripped 2 bases from V and 5 bases from J, with 11 bases between. The V gene's germline CDR1 is SGHTS and CDR2 YDEGEE. The CDR3 length is 14 residues. CDR3 nucleotide sequence: TGTGCCAGCAGCTTTCGGACAGTTCACAATGAGCAGTTCTTC. It codes for CASSFRTVHNEQFF.

The CDR3, as DNA: TGTGCCAGCAGTTATCTTGGCGACTCTGGAAACACCATATATTTT. Translation: CASSYLGDSGNTIYF. V usage is TRBV6-6 and J usage is TRBJ1-3; D not resolved. The CDR3 contains 15 residues. Germline V CDR1 and CDR2: MNHNY, SVGAGI (reference sequence). Trimming took 3 bases from V and 0 from J, leaving 9 bases between them.

Comments on this clone: The junction differs from germline at one of its ends, possibly a read error. This sequence joins TRBV2 and TRBJ2-5; 10 bases are a match to TRBD1. The CDR3 length is 13 residues. Germline V lookup: CDR1 SNHLY, CDR2 FYNNEI. The CDR3 DNA reads TGTGCCCGCAGTGACAGGGGGCGGGGGGCCCAGTACTTC. This sequence encodes CARSDRGRGAQYF.

The chain has TRBV4-1 and TRBJ1-3; 7 bases match TRBD1. Per germline, CDR1 MGHRA and CDR2 YSYEKL. Trimming at V came to 1 base and at J to 3 bases, leaving 9 bases not matched to a gene. There are 17 residues in the CDR3. The CDR3 coding sequence is TGCGCCAGCAGCCAAGGCCCCGGCAGGGGGATTGGAAACACCATATATTTT. Translating gives CASSQGPGRGIGNTIYF.

The chain employs TRBV28 and TRBJ2-7, with TRBD1 identical over 7 bases. The CDR3 is 14 amino acids. With V trimmed by 7 bases and J by 2 bases, 8 bases remained unmatched. Per the germline V gene, CDR1 is MDHEN and CDR2 is SYDVKM. The CDR3 loop reads CASIAGTATYEQYF. In DNA, the CDR3 is TGTGCCAGCATCGCCGGGACAGCTACCTACGAGCAGTACTTC.

This clone occurred a few times. V gene TRBV24-1 combines with J gene TRBJ1-5; D gene unclear. The germline gives CDR1 KGHDR, CDR2 SFDVKD. The CDR3 has 14 residues. Trimming shortened V by 7 bases and J by 1 base, and 10 bases separated the two germline ends. This CDR3 is CATSGVTSNQPQHF. The CDR3 DNA reads as TGTGCCACCAGCGGGGTGACAAGCAATCAGCCCCAGCATTTT.

This clone was observed once. The V and J genes are TRBV6-5 and TRBJ1-1, with TRBD1 identical over 10 bases. Trimming cost V 4 bases and J 1 base; bases outside gene matches: 6. Germline V lookup: CDR1 MNHEY, CDR2 SVGAGI. The CDR3 length is 16 residues. CDR3 sequence (DNA): TGTGCCAGCAGTTTAGGACAGGGGGTATGGAACACTGAAGCTTTCTTT. As protein: CASSLGQGVWNTEAFF.

The chain is built from TRBV28 and TRBJ2-4, with D possibly being TRBD2 (7 bases). Germline V gives CDR1 MDHEN, CDR2 SYDVKM. The CDR3 covers 15 residues. The ends were cut back, 3 bases at V and 4 bases at J, with 13 bases in the middle. The CDR3 DNA reads TGTGCCAGCAGTTTCTTAGGGGGGGCGAAAAACATTCAGTACTTC. Encoded protein: CASSFLGGAKNIQYF.

The V and J genes are TRBV12-3 or TRBV12-4 and TRBJ1-4; D not resolved. This CDR3 has 13 residues. V was pared by 3 bases and J by 4 bases, with 6 bases between. The CDR3 nucleotides read TGTGCCAGCAGTTTTCTGTATAATGAAAAACTGTTTTTT. Translating gives CASSFLYNEKLFF.

This chain uses TRBV19 with TRBJ1-2; D is undetermined. From germline, CDR1 is LNHDA and CDR2 SQIVND (reference sequence). Between the trimmed V and J ends, which lost 5 bases and 5 bases, there was a span of 9 bases. The CDR3 has 12 amino acids. CDR3 sequence (DNA): TGTGCCAGTAGTCCAAGGGATTATGGCTACACCTTC. Residues: CASSPRDYGYTF.

This clone was seen only once. The chain couples TRBV14 to TRBJ1-4, with unresolved D. Trimming cost V 1 base and J 5 bases, with 8 bases left between them. This CDR3 spans 14 amino acids. Per germline, CDR1 SGHDN and CDR2 FVKESK. CDR3 nucleotide sequence: TGTGCCAGCAGCCAAGGCTGGGCGAATGAAAAACTGTTTTTT. This gives the protein CASSQGWANEKLFF.

The CDR3 spells CASSIISSPTKAFF. The DNA for the CDR3 is TGTGCCAGTAGTATCATAAGCTCACCAACAAAAGCTTTCTTT. The rearrangement uses TRBV19 and TRBJ1-1, with D uncertain. The CDR3 length is 14 residues. The V gene's germline CDR1 is LNHDA and CDR2 SQIVND (reference sequence). V gave up 3 bases and J gave up 9 bases, with 17 bases separating them.

This clone was seen just once. The CDR3: CASSTGPQEAFF. Here the CDR3 DNA reads TGCGCCAGCAGCACCGGGCCCCAAGAGGCTTTCTTT. This sequence joins TRBV5-1 and TRBJ1-1; D is uncertain. Trimming removed 4 bases at V and 11 bases at J, with 15 bases between. The CDR3 sequence is 12 residues long. From germline, CDR1 is SGHRS and CDR2 YFSETQ.

This clone showed up just a few times. The chain carries TRBV5-6 and TRBJ1-2; the D gene is possibly TRBD1 (5 bases). With 1 base removed from V and 5 bases from J, the gap between germline ends came to 12 bases. Germline values: CDR1 SGHDT, CDR2 YYEEEE. The CDR3 extends over 14 amino acids. CDR3 in amino acids: CASSLWEGVYGYTF. CDR3 coding DNA: TGTGCCAGCAGCTTGTGGGAAGGGGTTTATGGCTACACCTTC.